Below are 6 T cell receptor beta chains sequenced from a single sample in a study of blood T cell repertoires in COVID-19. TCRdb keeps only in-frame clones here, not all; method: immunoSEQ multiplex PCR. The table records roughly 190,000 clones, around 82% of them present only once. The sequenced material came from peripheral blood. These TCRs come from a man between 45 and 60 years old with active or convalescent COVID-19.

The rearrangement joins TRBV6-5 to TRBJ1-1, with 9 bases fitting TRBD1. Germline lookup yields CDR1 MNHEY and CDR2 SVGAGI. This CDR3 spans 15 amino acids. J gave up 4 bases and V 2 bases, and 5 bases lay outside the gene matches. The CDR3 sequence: CASSYKPTGGTEAFF. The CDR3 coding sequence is TGTGCCAGCAGTTACAAGCCGACAGGGGGCACTGAAGCTTTCTTT.

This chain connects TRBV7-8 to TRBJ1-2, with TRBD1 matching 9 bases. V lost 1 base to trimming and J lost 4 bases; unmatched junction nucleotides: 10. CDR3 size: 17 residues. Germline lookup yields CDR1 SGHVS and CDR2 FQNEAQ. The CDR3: CASSLGAQGQGAYGYTF. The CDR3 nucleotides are TGTGCCAGCAGCTTAGGGGCGCAGGGACAGGGAGCCTATGGCTACACCTTC.

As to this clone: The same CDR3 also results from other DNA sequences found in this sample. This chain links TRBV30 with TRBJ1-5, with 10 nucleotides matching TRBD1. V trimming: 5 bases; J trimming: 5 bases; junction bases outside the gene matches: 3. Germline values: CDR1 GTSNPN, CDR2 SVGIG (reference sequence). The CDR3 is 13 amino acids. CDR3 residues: CAWSGTGDQPQHF. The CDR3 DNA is TGTGCCTGGTCCGGGACAGGGGATCAGCCCCAGCATTTT. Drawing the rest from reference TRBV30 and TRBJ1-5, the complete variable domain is SQTIHQWPATLVQPVGSPLSLECTVEGTSNPNLYWYRQAAGRGLQLLFYSVGIGQISSEVPQNLSASRPQDRQFILSSKKLLLSDSGFYLCAWSGTGDQPQHFGDGTRLSIL.

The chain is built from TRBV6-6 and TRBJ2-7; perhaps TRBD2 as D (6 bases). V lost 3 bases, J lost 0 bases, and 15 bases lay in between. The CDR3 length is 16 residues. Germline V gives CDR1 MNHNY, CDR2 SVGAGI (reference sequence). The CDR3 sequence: CASSYGRQGSSYEQYF. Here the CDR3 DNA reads TGTGCCAGCAGTTATGGGAGGCAGGGCAGCTCCTACGAGCAGTACTTC.

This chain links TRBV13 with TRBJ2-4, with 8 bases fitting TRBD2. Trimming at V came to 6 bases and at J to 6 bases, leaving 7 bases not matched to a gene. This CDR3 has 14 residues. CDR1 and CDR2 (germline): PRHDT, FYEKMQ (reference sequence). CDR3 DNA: TGTGCCAGCAGTGCGGGCGGGGGGTCAAACATTCAGTACTTC. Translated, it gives CASSAGGGSNIQYF.

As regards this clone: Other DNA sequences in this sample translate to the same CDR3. CDR3 loop: CASSMGGSSYNEQFF. The DNA of the CDR3 is TGTGCCAGTAGTATGGGCGGGAGCTCCTACAATGAGCAGTTCTTC. The chain uses TRBV19 and TRBJ2-1; 7 positions match TRBD2. With V trimmed by 3 bases and J by 0 bases, 2 bases remained unmatched. CDR1 is LNHDA, CDR2 SQIVND, per germline (reference sequence). CDR3 length: 15 amino acids.